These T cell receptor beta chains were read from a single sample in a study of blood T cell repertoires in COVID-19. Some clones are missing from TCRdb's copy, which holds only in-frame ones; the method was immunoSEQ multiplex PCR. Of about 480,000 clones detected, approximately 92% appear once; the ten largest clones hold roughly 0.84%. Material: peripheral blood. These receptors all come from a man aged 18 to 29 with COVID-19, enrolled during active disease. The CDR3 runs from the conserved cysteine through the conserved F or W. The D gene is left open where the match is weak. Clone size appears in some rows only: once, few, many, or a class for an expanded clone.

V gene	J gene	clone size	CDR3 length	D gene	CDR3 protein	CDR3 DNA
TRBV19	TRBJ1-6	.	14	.	CASTQSSYNSPLHF	TGTGCCAGTACACAGAGCTCCTATAATTCACCCCTCCACTTT
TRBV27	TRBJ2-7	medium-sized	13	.	CASSLSKMGARYF	TGTGCCAGCAGTTTATCTAAGATGGGAGCCCGGTACTTC
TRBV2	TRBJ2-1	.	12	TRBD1	CASQTGGPEQFF	TGTGCCAGCCAAACAGGGGGCCCTGAGCAGTTCTTC
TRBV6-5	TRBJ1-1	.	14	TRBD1	CASSRDRVYTEAFF	TGTGCCAGCAGTCGGGACAGGGTATATACTGAAGCTTTCTTT
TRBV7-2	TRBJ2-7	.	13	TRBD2	CASSSRGAYEQYF	TGTGCCAGCAGCTCGCGGGGGGCCTACGAGCAGTACTTC
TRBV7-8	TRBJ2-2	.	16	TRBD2	CASSPRTSGRIWELFF	TGTGCCAGCAGCCCCCGGACTAGCGGGAGAATCTGGGAGCTGTTTTTT
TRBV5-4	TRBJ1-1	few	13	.	CASSRTGNTEAFF	TGTGCCAGCAGCCGCACAGGGAACACTGAAGCTTTCTTT
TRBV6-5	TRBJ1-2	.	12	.	CASTLVPSGYTF	TGTGCCAGCACTTTAGTCCCCTCGGGCTACACCTTC
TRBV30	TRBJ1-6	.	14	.	CAWSNGQLNSPLHF	TGTGCCTGGAGTAATGGACAGCTTAATTCACCCCTCCACTTT
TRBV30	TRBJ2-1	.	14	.	CAWSRGSSYNEQFF	TGTGCCTGGAGCCGGGGGAGCTCCTACAATGAGCAGTTCTTC
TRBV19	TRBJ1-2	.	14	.	CASSPGLSNYGYTF	TGTGCCAGTAGTCCGGGACTATCGAACTATGGCTACACCTTC
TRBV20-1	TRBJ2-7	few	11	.	CSARQGYEQYF	TGCAGTGCTAGACAGGGGTACGAGCAGTACTTC
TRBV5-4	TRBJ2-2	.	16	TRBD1	CASSLAGTELTGELFF	TGTGCCAGCAGCCTAGCCGGGACAGAACTTACGGGGGAGCTGTTTTTT
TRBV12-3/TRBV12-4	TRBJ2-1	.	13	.	CASSFGGMNEQFF	TGTGCCAGCAGTTTCGGCGGGATGAATGAGCAGTTCTTC
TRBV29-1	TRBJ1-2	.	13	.	CSVLGEGYYGYTF	TGCAGCGTTTTGGGGGAGGGGTACTATGGCTACACCTTC
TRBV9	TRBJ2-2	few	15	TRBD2	CASSSRTSSDGELFF	TGTGCCAGCAGTTCAAGGACTAGCAGCGACGGGGAGCTGTTTTTT
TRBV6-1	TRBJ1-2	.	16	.	CASSEGFLTLNYGYTF	TGTGCCAGCAGTGAAGGGTTCTTGACACTGAACTATGGCTACACCTTC
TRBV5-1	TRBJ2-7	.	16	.	CASSFGQTLSSYEQYF	TGCGCCAGCAGCTTCGGACAGACTCTCAGCTCCTACGAGCAGTACTTC
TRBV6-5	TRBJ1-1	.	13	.	CASSRQMNTEAFF	TGTGCCAGCAGTCGACAGATGAACACTGAAGCTTTCTTT
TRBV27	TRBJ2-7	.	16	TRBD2	CASSLFGLAGRNEQYF	TGTGCCAGCAGTTTATTCGGACTAGCGGGACGAAACGAGCAGTACTTC
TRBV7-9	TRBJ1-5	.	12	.	CASSYSNQPQHF	TGTGCCAGCAGTTATAGCAATCAGCCCCAGCATTTT
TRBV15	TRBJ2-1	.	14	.	CATSRDSRYNEQFF	TGTGCCACCAGCAGAGATTCGCGCTACAATGAGCAGTTCTTC
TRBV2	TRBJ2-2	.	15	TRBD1	CASRYGQGNTGELFF	TGTGCCAGCCGTTATGGACAGGGAAACACCGGGGAGCTGTTTTTT
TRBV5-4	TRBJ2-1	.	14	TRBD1	CASSLQGAYNEQFF	TGTGCCAGCAGCTTGCAGGGGGCTTACAATGAGCAGTTCTTC
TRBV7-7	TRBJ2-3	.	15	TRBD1	CASSLRTGSPDTQYF	TGTGCCAGCAGCTTACGGACAGGGTCCCCAGATACGCAGTATTTT
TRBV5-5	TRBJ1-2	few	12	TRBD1	CASSLLQGTYTF	TGTGCCAGCAGCTTATTACAGGGGACCTACACCTTC
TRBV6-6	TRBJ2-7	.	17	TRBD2	CASSPGTSGRNSYEQYF	TGTGCCAGCAGTCCTGGGACTAGCGGGAGGAACTCCTACGAGCAGTACTTC
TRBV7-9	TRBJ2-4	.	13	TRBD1	CASSLGTGGIQYF	TGTGCCAGCAGCTTAGGTACAGGGGGAATTCAGTACTTC
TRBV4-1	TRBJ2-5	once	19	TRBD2	CASSRVYFLREGLLETQYF	TGCGCCAGCAGCCGAGTATACTTTTTGCGGGAGGGCCTACTAGAGACCCAGTACTTC
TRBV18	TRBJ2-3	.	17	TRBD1	CASSPLDRGRGPNTQYF	TGTGCCAGCTCACCCCTAGACAGGGGGCGCGGACCCAATACGCAGTATTTT
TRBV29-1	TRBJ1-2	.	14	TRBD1	CSVGLSGGLYGYTF	TGCAGCGTTGGATTGTCAGGGGGCCTCTATGGCTACACCTTC
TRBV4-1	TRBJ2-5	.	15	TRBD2	CASSPGLAGVETQYF	TGCGCCAGCAGCCCGGGACTAGCGGGGGTAGAGACCCAGTACTTC
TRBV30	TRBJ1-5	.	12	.	CASRQGNQPQHF	TGTGCCAGTAGACAGGGCAATCAGCCCCAGCATTTT
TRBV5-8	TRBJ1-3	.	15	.	CASSLGQSSGNTIYF	TGTGCCAGCAGCTTGGGACAGAGCTCTGGAAACACCATATATTTT
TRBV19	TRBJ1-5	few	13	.	CASSYRTHQPQHF	TGTGCCAGTAGTTACAGGACCCATCAGCCCCAGCATTTT
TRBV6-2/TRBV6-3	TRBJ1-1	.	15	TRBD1	CASSYGGGRSTEAFF	TGTGCCAGCAGTTACGGAGGGGGCCGGTCTACTGAAGCTTTCTTT
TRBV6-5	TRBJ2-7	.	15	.	CASSYSQSLSYEQYF	TGTGCCAGCAGTTACTCTCAGTCTCTCTCCTACGAGCAGTACTTC
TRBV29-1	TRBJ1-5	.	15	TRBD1	CSALLDRGLNQPQHF	TGCAGCGCACTCCTGGACAGGGGGCTTAATCAGCCCCAGCATTTT
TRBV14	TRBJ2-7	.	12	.	CASSHSSYEQYF	TGTGCCAGCAGCCACTCGTCCTACGAGCAGTACTTC